The T cell receptor (beta chain) under discussion was sequenced for a study of molecular identifiers for immune sequencing clone quantification. This clonotype was counted at least ten times. CDR1 and CDR2 from the germline V gene are SGHKS and YYEKEE (reference sequence). V was shortened by 0 bases and J by 5 bases, with 9 bases between the two germline ends. CDR3 length: 14 amino acids. TCRdb itself ran the PCR reads through MiXCR, one entry per CDR3 protein. The repertoire has approximately 590,000 distinct CDR3 sequences, about 25% of them found once; the top ten carry roughly 0.83%. The specimen sequenced was naive CD8+ T cells from blood, with Jurkat cell RNA spiked in. The sample's subset: FACS-sorted CD8+CD4-CCR7+CD45RA+ naive T cells. The clonotype originates from a human donor in good health. Some libraries in this study had Jurkat cell RNA spiked in. The V and J genes are TRBV5-5 and TRBJ1-5; D is unclear. The CDR3 sequence is CASSLEAPYQPQHF. CDR3 DNA sequence: TGTGCCAGCAGCTTGGAGGCACCTTATCAGCCCCAGCATTTT.